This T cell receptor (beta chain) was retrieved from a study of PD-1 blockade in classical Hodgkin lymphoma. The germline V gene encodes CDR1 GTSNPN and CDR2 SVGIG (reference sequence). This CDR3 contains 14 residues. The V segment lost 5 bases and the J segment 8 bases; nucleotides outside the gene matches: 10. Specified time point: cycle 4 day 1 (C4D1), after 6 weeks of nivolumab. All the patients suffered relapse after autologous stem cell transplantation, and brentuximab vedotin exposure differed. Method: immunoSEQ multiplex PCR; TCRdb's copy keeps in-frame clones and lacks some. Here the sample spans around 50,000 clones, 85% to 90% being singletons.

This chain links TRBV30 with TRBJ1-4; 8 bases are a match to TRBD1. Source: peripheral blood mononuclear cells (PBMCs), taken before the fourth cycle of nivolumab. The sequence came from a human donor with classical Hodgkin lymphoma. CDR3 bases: TGTGCCTGGGGTTCCGGGACAGGCTTGGAAAAACTGTTTTTT. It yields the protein CAWGSGTGLEKLFF.